This T cell receptor (beta chain) was documented in a study of CXCR3-negative and CXCR3-positive naive CD8 T cells. Researchers prepared the TRB cDNA libraries using 5' RACE with UMI labels. TCRdb reprocessed the 5' RACE reads; each CDR3 protein has one entry and no DNA is given. The sample has 70,000 to 95,000 distinct CDR3 sequences; the top ten hold approximately 1.5%. Germline CDR1 LGHNA, CDR2 YNFKEQ. This CDR3 has 15 residues. With respect to this clonotype: Its antigen remains unknown.

Study-wide findings and caveats: Researchers reported similar TRBV-TRBJ usage in naive CXCR3-negative and CXCR3-positive cells, though memory differed. Researchers report that CXCR3-positive naive cells carry more hydrophobic TRB CDR3s than CXCR3-negative naive cells. Relative to memory CD8+ cells, whose diversity was much lower, both naive subsets had comparably high diversity. Partially decreased CXCR3 expression was recorded after cryopreservation, and fresh PBMCs were used in most assays.

The sample was naive CXCR3- CD8+ T cells from blood. The subset denotes: CD45RO-CCR7+CD27+CD95- naive CD8+ T cells lacking CXCR3 (TNR3-). The chain is built from TRBV4-2 and TRBJ2-7; TCRdb gives TRBD1 as the D gene, but with no DNA this cannot be confirmed. The TCR sequence derives from a human donor in good health. Some clones in this sample may be carry-over from other donors' samples. The CDR3 reads CASSQPGQGKMEQYF.